A single sample is the source of the 30 T cell receptor beta chains below, sequenced in a study of cytomegalovirus exposure and HLA in healthy donors. The PCR made use of 60 Vbeta and 13 Jbeta primers. Generated by immunoSEQ multiplex PCR, the TCRdb table keeps only in-frame clones and is missing some. The data contain approximately 100,000 clones, 74% of them singletons. Sample: PBMCs. These receptors were collected from a man aged 45 to 65 in good health and CMV-seropositive.

The chain joins TRBV4-2 to TRBJ1-2, with 7 bases fitting TRBD1. Germline V gene data show CDR1 as LGHNA and CDR2 as YNFKEQ. Trimming took 4 bases from V and 3 from J; bases not matched to a gene: 8. There are 15 residues in the CDR3. CDR3 nucleotides: TGTGCCAGCAGCCCTGAGGCAGGGGGAGACTATGGCTACACCTTC. Translating gives CASSPEAGGDYGYTF.

The chain recombines TRBV23-1 with TRBJ2-3, with 10 positions matching TRBD2. TRBV23-1 is noted as an ORF with a role that remains uncertain. The CDR3 extends over 19 amino acids. The junction had 18 bases not matched to a gene; V was cut back by 3 bases and J by 6 bases. CDR3 nucleotides: TGCGCCAGCAGTCACCGCGCTAGCGGGAGTAGAGGGGACCTGGATACGCAGTATTTT. Protein sequence: CASSHRASGSRGDLDTQYF.

This rearrangement joins TRBV28 to TRBJ1-2; 10 bases agree with TRBD1. Germline V gene lookup returns CDR1 MDHEN and CDR2 SYDVKM. V gave up 8 bases and J gave up 3 bases; unmatched junction bases: 6. The length of the CDR3 is 14 residues. The CDR3 loop is CASCQGQGYYGYTF. CDR3 bases: TGTGCCAGCTGTCAGGGACAGGGGTACTATGGCTACACCTTC.

The J gene is TRBJ2-7, the V gene TRBV6-5; possibly TRBD2 for D (6 bases). Germline lookup yields CDR1 MNHEY and CDR2 SVGAGI. The CDR3 extends over 13 amino acids. V dropped 4 bases and J dropped 9 bases, with 16 bases sitting between them. In DNA, the CDR3 is TGTGCCAGCAGTTTCCATGGACGGGGAGGGCAGTACTTC. This sequence encodes CASSFHGRGGQYF.

The rearrangement joins TRBV13 to TRBJ2-1; a weak D match, TRBD1 (6 bases). The germline V gene encodes CDR1 PRHDT and CDR2 FYEKMQ (reference sequence). CDR3 length equals 17 residues. Between the trimmed V and J ends, which lost 4 bases and 0 bases, there was a span of 16 bases. DNA for the CDR3: TGTGCCAGCAGCTCCCTCAGGGGCCGGAGCTCCTACAATGAGCAGTTCTTC. It is translated as CASSSLRGRSSYNEQFF.

The genes are TRBV5-4 and TRBJ1-4; D gene ambiguous. Trimming cost V 4 bases and J 8 bases, with 12 bases left between them. This CDR3 spans 13 amino acids. Germline loops: CDR1 SGHNT, CDR2 YYREEE (reference sequence). The CDR3 bases are TGTGCCAGCAGCCCCCCCCGAAGCGAAAAACTGTTTTTT. Translated, it gives CASSPPRSEKLFF.

The genes are TRBV9 and TRBJ1-1; the match to TRBD1 covers 12 bases. The CDR3 is 14 amino acids. The V gene end was trimmed by 5 bases and the J gene end by 2 bases; junction bases not matched to a gene: 1. Germline loops: CDR1 SGDLS, CDR2 YYNGEE. The CDR3 bases are TGTGCCAGCAGTGGGACAGGGGGCAACACTGAAGCTTTCTTT. It translates to CASSGTGGNTEAFF. The full variable domain, in which reference TRBV9 and TRBJ1-1 provide the parts outside the CDR3, is DSGVTQTPKHLITATGQRVTLRCSPRSGDLSVYWYQQSLDQGLQFLIQYYNGEERAKGNILERFSAQQFPDLHSELNLSSLELGDSALYFCASSGTGGNTEAFFGQGTRLTVV.

The chain has TRBV5-6 and TRBJ1-1; no clear D. CDR1 and CDR2 (germline): SGHDT, YYEEEE. Trimming shortened V by 0 bases and J by 1 base, and 7 bases separated the two germline ends. The CDR3 consists of 14 residues. The CDR3 sequence: CASSLEQRNTEAFF. CDR3 sequence (DNA): TGTGCCAGCAGCTTGGAACAGAGGAACACTGAAGCTTTCTTT.

V gene TRBV18 combines with J gene TRBJ2-2; no firm D call. Deletions cut 1 base from V and 4 bases from J, with 4 bases between. The CDR3 contains 13 residues. CDR1 and CDR2 from the germline V gene are KGHSH and LQKENI. Written as DNA, the CDR3 is TGTGCCAGCTCACCACGGAGCACCGGGGAGCTGTTTTTT. Translated, it gives CASSPRSTGELFF. The full variable domain, in which reference TRBV18 and TRBJ2-2 provide the parts outside the CDR3, is NAGVMQNPRHLVRRRGQEARLRCSPMKGHSHVYWYRQLPEEGLKFMVYLQKENIIDESGMPKERFSAEFPKEGPSILRIQQVVRGDSAAYFCASSPRSTGELFFGEGSRLTVL.

J is TRBJ2-5 and V is TRBV4-1, with D unresolved. Looked up from germline, CDR1 is MGHRA and CDR2 is YSYEKL. Trimming left V 0 bases short and J 9 bases short, with 20 bases between. The CDR3 is made up of 16 amino acids. CDR3 bases: TGCGCCAGCAGCCAAGATTCGGCCAGCTCCCATGCGGCCCAGTACTTC. As protein: CASSQDSASSHAAQYF.

This chain joins TRBV25-1 and TRBJ1-1, with D hard to call. The CDR3 has 10 amino acids. V lost 11 bases and J lost 1, with 5 bases in between. The germline gives CDR1 MGHDK, CDR2 SYGVNS. The CDR3 here is CAAGNTEAFF. DNA for the CDR3: TGTGCCGCCGGGAACACTGAAGCTTTCTTT.

The CDR3 here is CASSPRTEVGGELFF. The CDR3 bases are TGTGCCAGCAGCCCAAGGACAGAGGTTGGCGGGGAGCTGTTTTTT. V usage is TRBV7-9 and J usage is TRBJ2-2; tentatively, D is TRBD1 (6 bases). The CDR3 spans 15 residues. Trimming pared 5 bases from V and 7 bases from J, leaving 17 bases between. Germline V gene sequence: CDR1 SEHNR, CDR2 FQNEAQ (reference sequence).

This rearrangement joins TRBV2 to TRBJ1-2; D ambiguous. CDR1 is SNHLY, CDR2 FYNNEI, per germline. CDR3 size: 16 residues. Trimming shortened V by 1 base and J by 2 bases, and 14 bases separated the two germline ends. Here the CDR3 DNA reads TGTGCCAGCAGTGAAGTCGGGGTGAGGGAGAACTATGGCTACACCTTC. Translating it yields CASSEVGVRENYGYTF.

The chain has TRBV28 and TRBJ2-1; 9 positions match TRBD1. The J segment lost 9 bases and the V segment lost 2 bases, leaving 2 bases of the junction unmatched. The CDR3 consists of 13 residues. CDR1 and CDR2 from the germline V gene are MDHEN and SYDVKM. The CDR3 region is CASSLTGGSEQFF. DNA of the CDR3: TGTGCCAGCAGTTTAACAGGGGGCAGTGAGCAGTTCTTC.

The CDR3 coding sequence is TGTGCCAGCAGTGAAGCGACAGGGAAAAATAATTCACCCCTCCACTTT. This codes for CASSEATGKNNSPLHF. The gene calls are TRBV2 and TRBJ1-6, with TRBD1 matching 7 bases. This CDR3 has 16 amino acids. The V gene's germline CDR1 is SNHLY and CDR2 FYNNEI. V lost 0 bases to trimming and J lost 5 bases; unmatched junction nucleotides: 4.

This clone was observed a few times. This specimen includes other DNA sequences encoding the same CDR3. The J gene is TRBJ2-2, the V gene TRBV18, with 8 bases matching TRBD2. Germline lookup yields CDR1 KGHSH and CDR2 LQKENI. The CDR3 runs 16 residues. Unmatched junction bases numbered 13, after V lost 6 bases and J lost 7 bases. CDR3 sequence reads: CASSPGPAGDGGELFF. The CDR3 DNA reads TGTGCCAGCTCGCCAGGGCCAGCGGGAGATGGCGGGGAGCTGTTTTTT.

This clone was detected only a few times. The rearrangement links TRBV11-2 to TRBJ2-7; a possible D gene is TRBD1 (6 bases). This CDR3 contains 17 residues. Trimming took 1 base from V and 2 from J, leaving 18 bases between them. Germline CDR1 and CDR2: SGHAT and FQNNGV. In nucleotides, the CDR3 is TGTGCCAGCAGCTTAGTAAGGGGGAGCCAGAAAACCTACGAGCAGTACTTC. Encoded protein: CASSLVRGSQKTYEQYF. The full variable domain, with the rest looked up from reference TRBV11-2 and TRBJ2-7, is EAGVAQSPRYKIIEKRQSVAFWCNPISGHATLYWYQQILGQGPKLLIQFQNNGVVDDSQLPKDRFSAERLKGVDSTLKIQPAKLEDSAVYLCASSLVRGSQKTYEQYFGPGTRLTVT.

This chain uses TRBV27 with TRBJ2-7; TRBD1 matches 8 bases. This CDR3 spans 14 amino acids. V dropped 3 bases and J dropped 4; count of bases not matched to a gene: 5. From germline, CDR1 is MNHEY and CDR2 SMNVEV (reference sequence). CDR3 residues: CASSFWDRPYEQYF. In nucleotides, the CDR3 is TGTGCCAGCAGTTTCTGGGACAGGCCTTACGAGCAGTACTTC.

The chain recombines TRBV6-5 with TRBJ1-2; 7 bases align to TRBD1. The CDR3 runs to 15 residues. Germline V CDR1 and CDR2: MNHEY, SVGAGI. With 8 bases clipped from V and 6 bases from J, the junction kept 15 bases outside the gene matches. CDR3: CASHGHGTVTNGYTF. Here the CDR3 DNA reads TGTGCCAGCCACGGTCACGGGACAGTGACGAATGGCTACACCTTC.

The V and J genes are TRBV4-2 and TRBJ1-3; D remains unclear. V gave up 2 bases and J gave up 0 bases, with 8 bases separating them. CDR3 size: 15 residues. Looked up from germline, CDR1 is LGHNA and CDR2 is YNFKEQ. The CDR3 DNA reads as TGTGCCAGCAGCCAACAGACAAGCTCTGGAAACACCATATATTTT. Translating gives CASSQQTSSGNTIYF.

The chain joins TRBV6-1 to TRBJ2-3, with D maybe TRBD1 (6 bases). The CDR3 runs 16 residues. V was clipped by 3 bases and J by 2 bases, with 15 bases between them. Germline V lookup: CDR1 MNHNS, CDR2 SASEGT. DNA for the CDR3: TGTGCCAGCAGTGATCTAATAGGACAGACCACAGATACGCAGTATTTT. Translation: CASSDLIGQTTDTQYF.

Notes on this clone: No conserved phenylalanine or tryptophan is present at the end of the CDR3, so a read error is the likely explanation. V usage is TRBV9 and J usage is TRBJ1-1; TRBD1 aligns across 8 bases. This CDR3 is 15 amino acids long. The germline V gene encodes CDR1 SGDLS and CDR2 YYNGEE. The junction had 7 bases not matched to a gene; V was cut back by 2 bases and J by 4 bases. Here the CDR3 reads CASSVDGDRFTEAFL. The CDR3, as DNA: TGTGCCAGCAGCGTGGACGGGGACAGGTTCACTGAAGCTTTCCTT.

The V gene is TRBV28, the J gene TRBJ2-2; the D gene is possibly TRBD1 (6 bases). V gave up 11 bases and J gave up 7 bases, with 14 bases separating them. Looked up from germline, CDR1 is MDHEN and CDR2 is SYDVKM. The CDR3 length is 12 residues. The CDR3 DNA reads TGTGCCCTGGCCGGGGACAACGGGGAGCTGTTTTTT. This translates into CALAGDNGELFF.

The genes are TRBV5-6 and TRBJ2-5, with D perhaps matching TRBD2 (7 bases). V was pared by 2 bases and J by 5 bases, with 16 bases between. The CDR3 has 15 residues. CDR1 SGHDT and CDR2 YYEEEE come from the germline V gene. CDR3 amino acids: CASSFSRGAEETQYF. DNA of the CDR3: TGTGCCAGCAGCTTTTCCCGGGGGGCCGAGGAGACCCAGTACTTC.

V usage is TRBV12-5 and J usage is TRBJ1-2, with 8 bases that match TRBD1. CDR3 length equals 15 residues. CDR1 LGHNT and CDR2 FRNRAP come from the germline V gene. Germline trimming cut 4 bases from V and 5 bases from J; bases unmatched to any gene: 9. The CDR3 loop reads CASGSGQGRMYGYTF. The CDR3 DNA reads as TGTGCTAGTGGTTCTGGACAGGGAAGGATGTATGGCTACACCTTC. Full variable domain (remainder filled in from reference TRBV12-5 and TRBJ1-2): DARVTQTPRHKVTEMGQEVTMRCQPILGHNTVFWYRQTMMQGLELLAYFRNRAPLDDSGMPKDRFSAEMPDATLATLKIQPSEPRDSAVYFCASGSGQGRMYGYTFGSGTRLTVV.

This chain connects TRBV28 to TRBJ1-3; D is unclear. The CDR3 has 15 residues. The germline V gene encodes CDR1 MDHEN and CDR2 SYDVKM. Trimming left V 2 bases short and J 0 bases short, with 8 bases between. The CDR3 DNA reads as TGTGCCAGCAGTTTACGGGGTTTCTCTGGAAACACCATATATTTT. Translated, it gives CASSLRGFSGNTIYF.

The rearrangement joins TRBV12-5 to TRBJ1-1; 7 nucleotides agree with TRBD1. CDR3 length equals 14 residues. V dropped 0 bases and J dropped 5; count of bases not matched to a gene: 3. The germline gives CDR1 LGHNT, CDR2 FRNRAP. The CDR3 bases are TGTGCTAGTGGTTTGGTACAGGGGACGACTGAAGCTTTCTTT. Translated, it gives CASGLVQGTTEAFF.

This clone was observed a handful of times. The V call is TRBV6-6, the J call TRBJ1-1; D uncertain. The CDR3 spans 15 residues. Germline CDR1 is MNHNY and CDR2 is SVGAGI (reference sequence). Trimming cost V 0 bases and J 1 base, with 9 bases left between them. The CDR3 bases are TGTGCCAGCAGTTACTCGTTCACAGCGAACACTGAAGCTTTCTTT. As protein: CASSYSFTANTEAFF.

The chain combines TRBV5-1 with TRBJ2-5; a possible D gene is TRBD2 (5 bases). Germline CDR1 and CDR2: SGHRS and YFSETQ. This CDR3 has 15 residues. The ends were cut back, 7 bases at V and 5 bases at J, with 21 bases in the middle. The CDR3 region is CASLRGFGGGETQYF. In DNA form, the CDR3 reads TGCGCCAGCCTGAGAGGGTTCGGAGGCGGGGAGACCCAGTACTTC.

The chain links TRBV7-6 to TRBJ1-2; 11 bases agree with TRBD1. The CDR3 covers 17 residues. CDR1 and CDR2 from the germline V gene are SGHVS and FNYEAQ. The trim removed 5 bases at V and 3 bases at J, leaving 11 bases unmatched. The CDR3, as DNA: TGTGCCAGCAGCCCCCGGACAGGGGGCGGGAGCTACTATGGCTACACCTTC. As protein: CASSPRTGGGSYYGYTF.